This T cell receptor beta chain was observed in a study of regulatory T cells in long-lasting Graves disease. The table lists this clonotype with many counts. Germline values: CDR1 LNHNV, CDR2 YYDKDF (reference sequence). The CDR3 runs 13 residues. J was trimmed by 4 bases and V by 6 bases; bases with no gene match: 5. Stated time point: persistent/refractory GD, antithyroid drugs over 5 years with positive TRAb. PBMC RNA served as the TCR library source. Each of the patients was recruited from an endocrinology department situated in Xi'an, China. In building TCR beta libraries, iRepertoire HTBI primers were used together with Arm-PCR of CDR3 regions. One entry per CDR3 protein, called by TCRdb with MiXCR from the multiplex PCR reads. The sample contains a few hundred thousand distinct CDR3 sequences, roughly a quarter of which appear only once.

Specimen: peripheral blood mononuclear cells (PBMCs), collected when the disease was refractory, from a patient treated with antithyroid drugs. This rearrangement joins TRBV15 to TRBJ1-1; 7 bases are a match to TRBD1. The TCR was taken from a female donor with Graves disease. The CDR3 region is CATSRSGGTEAFF. The CDR3 region has the DNA TGTGCCACCAGTCGGTCAGGGGGCACTGAAGCTTTCTTT.